This paragraph covers one T cell receptor (beta chain) sequence. As originally analysed: From reference gene primer amplification, estimates of nucleated cell counts were derived. Measured with immunoSEQ multiplex PCR; TCRdb has only the in-frame clones, and not every one. V, J and clone size reflect that table, while D and trimming were determined from the DNA. This sample has 40,000 to 55,000 clones; roughly nine tenths occur once, and the top ten carry about 14%. The data were taken from a study of blood T cell repertoires in COVID-19. Across the study: Sites across the United States, Italy and Spain contributed samples from acute and convalescent COVID-19. T cells, B-cell-depleted T cells, or PBMCs provided the cDNA or gDNA that served as material.

The CDR3 loop spans 13 amino acids. CDR1 is MNHEY, CDR2 SVGEGT, per germline. After removal of 4 bases from V and 4 bases from J, the junction contained 3 bases not matched to a gene. The receptor was derived from a man between 65 and 85 years old with active COVID-19. Sequences were obtained from peripheral blood. V gene TRBV6-2 or TRBV6-3 combines with J gene TRBJ2-7; 8 positions agree with TRBD2. The CDR3 bases are TGTGCCAGCAGTTTGGGACTAGTGTACGAGCAGTACTTC. As protein: CASSLGLVYEQYF.